This TCR beta chain was observed in a study of technical replicates of blood from a few donors. CDR1 is MNHEY and CDR2 is SMNVEV in the germline V gene (reference sequence). The CDR3 covers 15 residues. Trimming removed 0 bases at V and 3 bases at J, with 9 bases between. Only in-frame clones appear in the TCRdb table, and some are missing; sequencing was by immunoSEQ multiplex PCR. The sample contains tens of thousands of clones, approximately 94% of which appear only once. The chain combines TRBV27 with TRBJ2-1, with D possibly being TRBD1 (5 bases). Specimen: T cells isolated from PBMCs. This clonotype was obtained from a human donor in good health. For the CDR3, the DNA is TGTGCCAGCAGTTTATCGCAGGGATTCTACAATGAGCAGTTCTTC. This gives the protein CASSLSQGFYNEQFF.